These 5 T cell receptor beta chains were sequenced from one sample in a study of naive CD8 T cells in extremely preterm neonates. Generated by immunoSEQ multiplex PCR, the TCRdb table keeps only in-frame clones and is missing some. The table lists 5,000 to 6,500 clones, 95% to 98% of them singletons, with around 0.5% in the top ten. Input material: naive CD8+ T cells from blood. These receptors all come from a human donor in good health.

This clone was seen just once. The chain combines TRBV2 with TRBJ1-1; 8 bases align to TRBD1. With V trimmed by 6 bases and J by 10 bases, 4 bases remained unmatched. The CDR3 has 11 residues. Germline CDR1 is SNHLY and CDR2 is FYNNEI. CDR3 bases: TGTGCCAGCAGAAGTGACAGGGGAGCTTTCTTT. This sequence encodes CASRSDRGAFF.

The V call is TRBV10-3, the J call TRBJ2-7, with a weak D call TRBD2 (6 bases). Germline V gene data show CDR1 as ENHRY and CDR2 as SYGVKD. Trimming removed 1 base from V and 0 bases from J, with 10 bases in between. The CDR3 consists of 15 residues. The CDR3: CAISEFGGPSYEQYF. The CDR3 DNA reads as TGTGCCATCAGTGAGTTCGGGGGACCCTCCTACGAGCAGTACTTC.

V is TRBV5-4 and J is TRBJ2-2; 9 positions match TRBD2. This CDR3 spans 16 amino acids. CDR1 SGHNT and CDR2 YYREEE come from the germline V gene (reference sequence). J was trimmed by 0 bases and V by 4 bases; bases with no gene match: 4. CDR3 sequence: CASSLKREANTGELFF. DNA for the CDR3: TGTGCCAGCAGCCTTAAGCGGGAGGCGAACACCGGGGAGCTGTTTTTT.

Regarding this clone: At the DNA level, this CDR3 is encoded by other sequences in the same sample as well. V is TRBV28 and J is TRBJ2-7; a weak D match, TRBD1 (5 bases). Deletions cut 5 bases from V and 7 bases from J, with 18 bases between. Germline CDR1 and CDR2: MDHEN and SYDVKM. The CDR3 sequence is 14 residues long. CDR3 loop: CASSRQGWYYEQYF. The CDR3 DNA is TGTGCCAGCAGTAGGCAGGGATGGTATTATGAGCAGTACTTC.

V is TRBV29-1 and J is TRBJ2-1, with D hard to call. The V gene's germline CDR1 is SQVTM and CDR2 ANQGSEA. This CDR3 has 16 amino acids. V lost 4 bases and J 0 bases, leaving 16 bases between the germline ends. For the CDR3, the DNA is TGCAGCGTTGTCGCCGATACGAGTCGCTCCTACAATGAGCAGTTCTTC. Encoded protein: CSVVADTSRSYNEQFF.